The 17 T cell receptor beta chains presented below share a single source sample, sequenced in a study of T cells in Graves' hyperthyroidism and ophthalmopathy (dated by TCRdb to between 2019 and 2020). To prepare the library, multiplex PCR was applied. The listed sequencing device is Illumina HiSeq 2000. The TCR beta CDR3 regions were amplified from RNA transcripts. For the first round of RT-PCR on the TCR CDR3, the HTBI primer set was used together with the Qiagen OneStep RT-PCR kit. TCRdb handled the public reads itself, with Q25 trimming in fastp and clone calling in MiXCR, and kept productive beta chains. Here each entry gathers all rows of one CDR3 protein and keeps the most common genes and DNA. Here the sample has over 650,000 distinct CDR3 sequences; about a sixth occur a single time. The top ten hold over 7.5% of the sample. Sequencing input: blood. The receptors here all came from a man aged 18 to 35 with Graves' hyperthyroidism.

This clonotype was observed many times. The chain couples TRBV18 to TRBJ2-7; TRBD1 aligns across 8 bases. V gave up 3 bases and J gave up 1 base; unmatched junction bases: 5. The CDR3 is made up of 15 amino acids. The germline CDR1 and CDR2 sequences are KGHSH and LQKENI. The CDR3 protein is CASSPAQGVSYEQYF. DNA of the CDR3: TGTGCCAGCTCACCGGCACAGGGGGTGTCCTACGAGCAGTACTTC. Looking up the rest from reference TRBV18 and TRBJ2-7 gives the full variable domain: NAGVMQNPRHLVRRRGQEARLRCSPMKGHSHVYWYRQLPEEGLKFMVYLQKENIIDESGMPKERFSAEFPKEGPSILRIQQVVRGDSAAYFCASSPAQGVSYEQYFGPGTRLTVT.

This clonotype came up many times. J is TRBJ2-5 and V is TRBV7-2; 9 nucleotides agree with TRBD2. Germline assignment: CDR1 SGHTA and CDR2 FQGNSA. The CDR3 extends over 15 amino acids. The junction had 8 bases not matched to a gene; V was cut back by 4 bases and J by 5 bases. The CDR3 protein is CASSSLAGNRETQYF. CDR3 in DNA: TGTGCCAGCAGCTCGCTAGCGGGAAATCGGGAGACCCAGTACTTC.

This clonotype has only a few counts. The chain joins TRBV7-9 to TRBJ2-5, with D possibly TRBD1 on 5 matching bases. The CDR3 is made up of 15 amino acids. CDR1 and CDR2 (germline): SEHNR, FQNEAQ (reference sequence). Trimming pared 0 bases from V and 10 bases from J, leaving 18 bases between. The CDR3 reads CASSLARRQPWGQYF. The CDR3 DNA is TGTGCCAGCAGCTTAGCGCGGAGACAGCCTTGGGGCCAGTACTTC.

DNA of the CDR3: TGTGCCATCAGTTGGACTAGCGGGTCCTACGAGCAGTACTTC. Translated, it gives CAISWTSGSYEQYF. The genes are TRBV10-3 and TRBJ2-7; 11 nucleotides agree with TRBD2. Germline V gives CDR1 ENHRY, CDR2 SYGVKD. With 5 bases clipped from V and 1 base from J, the junction kept 1 base outside the gene matches. CDR3 length equals 14 residues.

In its sample, this clonotype was seen many times. This chain links TRBV28 with TRBJ2-1; TRBD2 agrees at 8 bases. From germline, CDR1 is MDHEN and CDR2 SYDVKM. V trimming: 8 bases; J trimming: 7 bases; junction bases outside the gene matches: 10. The CDR3 runs 14 residues. The CDR3 DNA is TGTGCCAGCCGCACCGGGACTAGGACGAATGAGCAGTTCTTC. Protein sequence: CASRTGTRTNEQFF.

At least ten counts were recorded for this clonotype. V is TRBV10-3 and J is TRBJ1-2; TRBD1 matches at 10 bases. Looked up from germline, CDR1 is ENHRY and CDR2 is SYGVKD. The CDR3 contains 14 residues. The junction had 4 bases not matched to a gene; V was cut back by 3 bases and J by 6 bases. DNA of the CDR3: TGTGCCATCAGTGACCCCGGGACAGGGGATGGCTACACCTTC. Its protein is CAISDPGTGDGYTF.

This clonotype was recorded at least ten times. The chain carries TRBV20-1 and TRBJ2-5; D is unclear. CDR1 DFQATT and CDR2 SNEGSKA come from the germline V gene (reference sequence). There are 12 residues in the CDR3. Trimming pared 3 bases from V and 4 bases from J, leaving 9 bases between. The CDR3 DNA is TGCAGTGCTAGTAGGTGGCGAGAGACCCAGTACTTC. This translates into CSASRWRETQYF.

This clonotype was detected only once. CDR3 coding DNA: TGTGCCAGCGATCAAGGGACTAGCGGGAACTACAATGAGCAGTTCTTC. It yields the protein CASDQGTSGNYNEQFF. The genes are TRBV7-9 and TRBJ2-1, with 13 bases fitting TRBD2. This CDR3 is 16 amino acids long. Unmatched junction bases numbered 7, after V lost 8 bases and J lost 3 bases. Per germline, CDR1 SEHNR and CDR2 FQNEAQ (reference sequence).

The sample holds many counts of this clonotype. This chain connects TRBV28 to TRBJ2-7; D is ambiguous. This CDR3 spans 14 amino acids. Trimming shortened V by 7 bases and J by 7 bases, and 20 bases separated the two germline ends. Germline CDR1 reads MDHEN; CDR2 reads SYDVKM. The DNA of the CDR3 is TGTGCCAGCACAAACCCCCAGAAACCAAGGGAGCAGTACTTC. It codes for CASTNPQKPREQYF.

This clonotype was seen repeatedly, ten times or more. CDR3 sequence: CASSFPPRDTKNIQYF. Written as DNA, the CDR3 is TGTGCCAGCAGCTTCCCTCCCCGAGATACCAAAAACATTCAGTACTTC. The chain carries TRBV11-2 and TRBJ2-4; D unclear. Germline CDR1 and CDR2: SGHAT and FQNNGV. This CDR3 is built from 16 residues. V lost 3 bases to trimming and J lost 2 bases, with 14 bases between them.

The V and J genes are TRBV30 and TRBJ2-4; D is ambiguous. V gave up 2 bases and J gave up 1 base, with 12 bases separating them. Germline assignment: CDR1 GTSNPN and CDR2 SVGIG (reference sequence). The CDR3 spans 15 residues. CDR3: CAWSPSSRAKNIQYF. CDR3 DNA: TGTGCCTGGAGTCCGTCGAGTCGGGCCAAAAACATTCAGTACTTC.

This clonotype was picked up many times. The chain joins TRBV2 to TRBJ1-1; no clear D. The V gene lost 6 bases and the J gene lost 0 bases, with 17 bases spanning the gap. The CDR3 spans 16 residues. The germline CDR1 and CDR2 sequences are SNHLY and FYNNEI. The CDR3 here is CASSPYNIGLNTEAFF. CDR3 sequence (DNA): TGTGCCAGCAGCCCATATAACATCGGCCTGAACACTGAAGCTTTCTTT.

This clonotype was counted at least ten times. The chain uses TRBV20-1 and TRBJ2-1; TRBD1 aligns across 7 bases. Germline-derived CDR1 and CDR2 are DFQATT and SNEGSKA (reference sequence). This CDR3 contains 11 residues. With V trimmed by 6 bases and J by 6 bases, 2 bases remained unmatched. The CDR3 loop is CSARDSNEQFF. The CDR3 DNA reads as TGCAGTGCCCGGGACAGCAATGAGCAGTTCTTC.

About this clonotype itself: This may be a read error: a much more frequent sequence differs by one nucleotide. V and J are TRBV20-1 and TRBJ1-5; D is possibly TRBD1 (5 bases). Germline V gene data show CDR1 as DFQATT and CDR2 as SNEGSKA (reference sequence). The CDR3 is made up of 13 amino acids. This CDR3 reads CGALYPGSQPQHF. For the CDR3, the DNA is TGCGGTGCACTCTATCCAGGGAGTCAGCCCCAGCATTTT.

The table lists this clonotype with a few counts. This sequence joins TRBV19 and TRBJ2-2; possibly TRBD2 for D (6 bases). The V end was cut by 6 bases, the J end by 6 bases, with 23 bases between. The V gene's germline CDR1 is LNHDA and CDR2 SQIVND (reference sequence). The CDR3 extends over 17 amino acids. CDR3 residues: CASRITGSGRGPGELFF. Here the CDR3 DNA reads TGTGCCAGTAGGATTACCGGGAGTGGGAGAGGTCCCGGGGAGCTGTTTTTT. Together with reference TRBV19 and TRBJ2-2, the CDR3 gives the full variable domain: DGGITQSPKYLFRKEGQNVTLSCEQNLNHDAMYWYRQDPGQGLRLIYYSQIVNDFQKGDIAEGYSVSREKKESFPLTVTSAQKNPTAFYLCASRITGSGRGPGELFFGEGSRLTVL.

This clonotype was detected only a few times. The chain carries TRBV12-3 or TRBV12-4 and TRBJ1-4; unclear D gene. Between the trimmed V and J ends, which lost 11 bases and 6 bases, there was a span of 13 bases. CDR3 length: 12 residues. The CDR3 protein is CASRRDYEKLFF. The CDR3 DNA reads TGTGCCTCCCGGCGAGATTATGAAAAACTGTTTTTT.

A few counts support this clonotype. This chain links TRBV7-6 with TRBJ2-7; D is unclear. Germline CDR1 reads SGHVS; CDR2 reads FNYEAQ. The CDR3 is made up of 14 amino acids. Trimming took off 1 base at V and 3 bases at J, with 10 bases between the two ends. CDR3 sequence (DNA): TGTGCCAGCAGCTTAGAGATGGGCGGCTACGAGCAGTACTTC. This gives the protein CASSLEMGGYEQYF.